One sample yielded the 25 T cell receptor beta chains listed below, sequenced in a study of T cell responses to AZD1222 COVID-19 vaccine. The repertoire was sequenced with immunoSEQ multiplex PCR; TCRdb's copy has only in-frame clones and lacks some. The data show 100,000 to 120,000 clones, over 85% seen once. Sequenced here: peripheral blood, sampled 28 days after the second AZD1222 dose. The receptors were gathered from an adult who received the AZD1222 COVID-19 vaccine.

The chain links TRBV30 to TRBJ1-2; 7 nucleotides match TRBD1. Germline V gives CDR1 GTSNPN, CDR2 SVGIG (reference sequence). The CDR3 has 12 amino acids. The ends lost 3 bases at V and 8 bases at J; junction bases unmatched: 6. CDR3 in DNA: TGTGCCTGGAGATTGACAGGGACAGGCTACACCTTC. Protein product: CAWRLTGTGYTF.

Notes on this clone: The same CDR3 also results from other DNA sequences found in this sample. The rearrangement links TRBV18 to TRBJ1-1; the D is unclear. Between the trimmed V and J ends, which lost 1 base and 3 bases, there was a span of 6 bases. Germline-derived CDR1 and CDR2 are KGHSH and LQKENI. The CDR3 spans 13 residues. The DNA for the CDR3 is TGTGCCAGCTCACCACGGACGGACACTGAAGCTTTCTTT. This translates into CASSPRTDTEAFF.

The chain combines TRBV6-5 with TRBJ1-2, with D tentatively TRBD1 (5 bases). The CDR3 spans 15 residues. The V gene's germline CDR1 is MNHEY and CDR2 SVGAGI. Trimming removed 6 bases from V and 2 bases from J, with 16 bases in between. The CDR3 region has the DNA TGTGCCAGCAGATGGTCACGGGGCGGGAACTATGGCTACACCTTC. Protein: CASRWSRGGNYGYTF.

The chain combines TRBV7-9 with TRBJ2-2, with TRBD1 as a possible D gene (7 bases). Trimming took 2 bases from V and 9 from J, leaving 16 bases between them. Per germline, CDR1 SEHNR and CDR2 FQNEAQ (reference sequence). This CDR3 has 15 residues. CDR3 residues: CASSLMGQGGRELFF. The CDR3 nucleotides read TGTGCCAGCAGCTTAATGGGCCAGGGGGGCCGGGAGCTGTTTTTT.

The CDR3 protein is CASSLAPSEQYF. The CDR3 nucleotides are TGTGCCAGCAGCTTAGCACCCTCCGAGCAGTACTTC. The V and J genes are TRBV7-9 and TRBJ2-7; D unresolved. Germline loops: CDR1 SEHNR, CDR2 FQNEAQ (reference sequence). There are 12 residues in the CDR3. V lost 0 bases and J lost 6, with 6 bases in between.

The chain recombines TRBV7-6 with TRBJ2-3; D is unresolved. Trimming shortened V by 5 bases and J by 0 bases, and 12 bases separated the two germline ends. Germline CDR1 is SGHVS and CDR2 is FNYEAQ. The CDR3 length is 15 residues. CDR3 residues: CASSPRRGSTDTQYF. CDR3 in DNA: TGTGCCAGCAGCCCCCGCAGAGGTAGCACAGATACGCAGTATTTT.

CDR3 bases: TGTGCCAGCTCACCAATTGCCTCTGGAAACACCATATATTTT. Its protein is CASSPIASGNTIYF. The rearrangement links TRBV18 to TRBJ1-3; no definite D call. This CDR3 is 14 amino acids long. CDR1 and CDR2 from the germline V gene are KGHSH and LQKENI. Trimming pared 2 bases from V and 0 bases from J, leaving 5 bases between.

The chain combines TRBV19 with TRBJ1-6, with 8 bases matching TRBD1. CDR1 and CDR2 (germline): LNHDA, SQIVND (reference sequence). The CDR3 totals 16 residues. The trim removed 5 bases at V and 6 bases at J, leaving 9 bases unmatched. CDR3: CASSDQGARSNSPLHF. The CDR3 DNA sequence: TGTGCCAGTAGTGATCAGGGGGCGCGGAGTAATTCACCCCTCCACTTT.

The chain has TRBV19 and TRBJ2-7; the D gene is possibly TRBD2 (5 bases). The CDR3 runs to 14 residues. V lost 5 bases and J lost 2, with 13 bases in between. Per germline, CDR1 LNHDA and CDR2 SQIVND (reference sequence). The CDR3 region is CASSLSGVAYEQYF. The DNA for the CDR3 is TGTGCCAGTAGTCTCAGCGGAGTGGCCTACGAGCAGTACTTC.

The chain combines TRBV2 with TRBJ1-1, with a tentative D call TRBD1 (6 bases). Trimming took 6 bases from V and 1 from J, leaving 9 bases between them. The CDR3 is 13 amino acids. CDR1 SNHLY and CDR2 FYNNEI come from the germline V gene. CDR3 loop: CASRTQGNTEAFF. The CDR3 nucleotides are TGTGCCAGCAGGACACAGGGGAACACTGAAGCTTTCTTT.

The chain joins TRBV5-1 to TRBJ1-1, with D uncertain. This CDR3 region has 13 residues. Germline loops: CDR1 SGHRS, CDR2 YFSETQ. Deletions cut 4 bases from V and 0 bases from J, with 7 bases between. The CDR3 DNA is TGCGCCAGCAGCCCCGGCATGAACACTGAAGCTTTCTTT. It yields the protein CASSPGMNTEAFF.

This clone was counted a single time. This chain links TRBV5-1 with TRBJ2-5; tentative D call: TRBD1 (6 bases). The germline gives CDR1 SGHRS, CDR2 YFSETQ. V was clipped by 2 bases and J by 4 bases, with 9 bases between them. This CDR3 has 13 amino acids. The CDR3 loop reads CASSFTGLETQYF. CDR3 sequence (DNA): TGCGCCAGCAGCTTTACAGGGTTAGAGACCCAGTACTTC.

The chain employs TRBV6-4 and TRBJ2-1; 10 bases line up with TRBD2. The CDR3 has 16 amino acids. Germline CDR1 and CDR2: MRHNA and SNTAGT. Germline trimming cut 2 bases from V and 5 bases from J; bases unmatched to any gene: 6. The CDR3 DNA is TGTGCCAGCAGTGACCGCAAGCGGGGGGGTCACAATGAGCAGTTCTTC. It is translated as CASSDRKRGGHNEQFF.

The CDR3 bases are TGCGCCAGCAGCTCCCCGGGACAGGGGCAAGAGACCCAGTACTTC. Translation gives CASSSPGQGQETQYF. This rearrangement joins TRBV5-1 to TRBJ2-5; 10 bases are shared with TRBD1. The length of the CDR3 is 15 residues. Germline-derived CDR1 and CDR2 are SGHRS and YFSETQ. The V gene end was trimmed by 3 bases and the J gene end by 2 bases; junction bases not matched to a gene: 4.

This chain uses TRBV7-9 with TRBJ1-1; 7 bases fit TRBD1. Per the germline V gene, CDR1 is SEHNR and CDR2 is FQNEAQ (reference sequence). The trim removed 2 bases at V and 4 bases at J, leaving 4 bases unmatched. CDR3 size: 14 residues. CDR3 sequence (DNA): TGTGCCAGCAGCTTAAACAGGGGAATCACTGAAGCTTTCTTT. Translated, it gives CASSLNRGITEAFF.

Here the CDR3 DNA reads TGCGCCAGCAGCTTTGGGCGCGGGCAGTATTTT. It encodes CASSFGRGQYF. The chain uses TRBV5-1 and TRBJ2-3; D unclear. The CDR3 runs to 11 residues. V lost 2 bases to trimming and J lost 11 bases, with 9 bases between them. The germline V gene has CDR1 SGHRS and CDR2 YFSETQ. Based on the CDR3 plus reference TRBV5-1 and TRBJ2-3, the full variable domain is KAGVTQTPRYLIKTRGQQVTLSCSPISGHRSVSWYQQTPGQGLQFLFEYFSETQRNKGNFPGRFSGRQFSNSRSEMNVSTLELGDSALYLCASSFGRGQYFGPGTRLTVL.

The chain links TRBV16 to TRBJ2-7, with no clear D. In germline, CDR1 is KGHSY, CDR2 FQNENV. The CDR3 is 12 residues long. With 2 bases removed from V and 8 bases from J, the gap between germline ends came to 10 bases. In nucleotides, the CDR3 is TGTGCCAGCAGCCAAACAACTGGGCAGCAGTACTTC. Translating it yields CASSQTTGQQYF.

This chain joins TRBV6-1 and TRBJ1-4; 7 nucleotides line up with TRBD1. Trimming removed 1 base from V and 3 bases from J; junction bases left unmatched: 8. The CDR3 is made up of 17 amino acids. The germline gives CDR1 MNHNS, CDR2 SASEGT. CDR3 amino acids: CASSEEDRAPPNEKLFF. Here the CDR3 DNA reads TGTGCCAGCAGTGAAGAAGACAGGGCCCCACCTAATGAAAAACTGTTTTTT.

The chain couples TRBV7-8 to TRBJ1-3; 9 bases are a match to TRBD1. CDR1 is SGHVS, CDR2 FQNEAQ, per germline. This CDR3 region has 15 residues. Unmatched junction bases numbered 6, after V lost 5 bases and J lost 4 bases. DNA of the CDR3: TGTGCCAGCAGCACCAACAGGGGGCAAGGAAACACCATATATTTT. The encoded protein is CASSTNRGQGNTIYF.

V usage is TRBV24-1 and J usage is TRBJ2-2; 9 bases are shared with TRBD1. Looked up from germline, CDR1 is KGHDR and CDR2 is SFDVKD. The V segment lost 10 bases and the J segment 4 bases; nucleotides outside the gene matches: 6. This CDR3 is 14 amino acids long. CDR3 sequence (DNA): TGTGCCACGGGACAGGGAGGAGGCACCGGGGAGCTGTTTTTT. Translation gives CATGQGGGTGELFF.

The CDR3 region has the DNA TGTGCCAGCAGCTTAGCAACAGCCTACACTGAAGCTTTCTTT. Translated: CASSLATAYTEAFF. V and J are TRBV7-8 and TRBJ1-1; unclear D gene. The CDR3 runs 14 residues. CDR1 SGHVS and CDR2 FQNEAQ come from the germline V gene. V lost 0 bases to trimming and J lost 3 bases, with 8 bases between them.

This rearrangement joins TRBV3-1 (or the pseudogene TRBV3-2) to TRBJ2-1; 15 positions match TRBD2. V lost 5 bases and J lost 6; bases outside the gene matches: 2. Per the germline V gene, CDR1 is LGHDT and CDR2 is YNNKEL (reference sequence). The CDR3 has 15 residues. CDR3 sequence: CASSTGLAGGNEQFF. The CDR3 DNA sequence: TGTGCCAGCAGCACGGGACTAGCGGGAGGCAATGAGCAGTTCTTC.

A single count supports this clone. V is TRBV5-5 and J is TRBJ2-2, with D hard to call. The CDR3 has 15 amino acids. CDR1 and CDR2 from the germline V gene are SGHKS and YYEKEE (reference sequence). Trimming removed 5 bases at V and 6 bases at J, with 17 bases between. In DNA, the CDR3 is TGTGCCAGCAGTTCACGGGTCAGTGGGGCCGGGGAGCTGTTTTTT. This codes for CASSSRVSGAGELFF.

The table lists this clone with a few counts. V usage is TRBV3-1 (or the pseudogene TRBV3-2) and J usage is TRBJ2-5; D not resolved. V shed 6 bases and J shed 4 bases, with 9 bases lying between them. Germline V gene lookup returns CDR1 LGHDT and CDR2 YNNKEL (reference sequence). The CDR3 length is 12 residues. The CDR3 DNA follows: TGTGCCAGCAGGGACCCTAGAGAGACCCAGTACTTC. It specifies CASRDPRETQYF.

V and J are TRBV12-3 or TRBV12-4 and TRBJ1-2; 9 bases are a match to TRBD1. The V gene end was trimmed by 6 bases and the J gene end by 3 bases; junction bases not matched to a gene: 2. The CDR3 covers 13 residues. The chain's CDR3 is CASRTGGYYGYTF. The CDR3 nucleotides are TGTGCCAGCAGGACAGGGGGTTACTATGGCTACACCTTC.